The text below deals with one T cell receptor (beta chain). What it binds is unknown. The data belong to a study of CD4 T cells in relation to SARS-CoV-2 and coronaviruses. Background on the study: TCR beta CDR3s were sequenced after 10-day antigen culture of PBMCs. Study results and caveats: SARS-CoV-2-driven expansion was significantly weaker in crossreactive than monoreactive clones.

V shed 4 bases, J shed 4 bases, and the junction held 4 bases outside the gene matches. Per the germline V gene, CDR1 is SGHKS and CDR2 is YYEKEE (reference sequence). The CDR3 is made up of 15 amino acids. Unexposed donor CD4+ T cells date from about 2011-2018, before the COVID-19 pandemic. After approximately 10 days of culture, CD4+ T cells were isolated. Clones were read by immunoSEQ multiplex PCR, and TCRdb kept only the in-frame ones, dropping some. The table records roughly 24,000 clones, 77% of them present only once. Source material: CD4+ T cells from PBMCs, cultured in vitro. V gene TRBV5-5 combines with J gene TRBJ1-5; 11 nucleotides line up with TRBD1. This sequence originates from a human donor in good health. In nucleotides, the CDR3 is TGTGCCAGCAGCCTAGGGACAGGGGGAAATCAGCCCCAGCATTTT. As protein: CASSLGTGGNQPQHF.